The 26 T cell receptor beta chains below were found in one sample sequenced in a study of patients and donors after allogeneic stem cell transplantation. TCRdb re-analysed the RT-PCR reads in MiXCR, keeping a single row per CDR3 protein. The table shows some 960,000 distinct CDR3 sequences, with roughly 18% occurring only once. The specimen sequenced was blood, either unsorted or a sorted T cell fraction (not recorded which). The receptors derive from a human donor who was either an allogeneic HSCT recipient or a stem cell or donor lymphocyte infusion donor (not recorded which). It is not recorded whose cells these are; they may come from a transplant donor.

The chain couples TRBV6-5 to TRBJ2-5; D uncertain. The CDR3 is 15 amino acids. Trimming removed 1 base from V and 5 bases from J, with 14 bases in between. Germline CDR1 MNHEY, CDR2 SVGAGI. The CDR3 DNA sequence: TGTGCCAGCAGTTACTTAAGTGGGCGCAGGGAGACCCAGTACTTC. It specifies CASSYLSGRRETQYF.

V and J are TRBV7-9 and TRBJ2-2; D is possibly TRBD1 or TRBD2 (7 bases each). Trimming removed 5 bases from V and 7 bases from J, with 17 bases in between. Per the germline V gene, CDR1 is SEHNR and CDR2 is FQNEAQ (reference sequence). This CDR3 is built from 15 residues. The CDR3 sequence: CASSPQGGFGGELFF. As DNA, the CDR3 is TGTGCCAGCAGCCCCCAGGGGGGGTTCGGCGGGGAGCTGTTTTTT.

The chain uses TRBV3-1 and TRBJ2-7; D gene uncertain. CDR1 and CDR2 from the germline V gene are LGHDT and YNNKEL (reference sequence). The CDR3 consists of 16 residues. Trimming cost V 5 bases and J 2 bases, with 19 bases left between them. This CDR3 reads CASSTHMTLPTYEQYF. The CDR3 region has the DNA TGTGCCAGCAGCACCCACATGACCCTCCCAACCTACGAGCAGTACTTC.

This clonotype has more than one count but fewer than ten. The CDR3 reads CSARWTDMNTEAFF. The CDR3 bases are TGCAGTGCTAGATGGACAGACATGAACACTGAAGCTTTCTTT. The gene calls are TRBV20-1 and TRBJ1-1, with D maybe TRBD1 (6 bases). The germline CDR1 and CDR2 sequences are DFQATT and SNEGSKA (reference sequence). The CDR3 sequence is 14 residues long. V lost 2 bases to trimming and J lost 0 bases, with 10 bases between them.

This clonotype was found many times. The CDR3 nucleotides read TGTGCCAGGACTAGGTCCGAGCAGTACTTC. It is translated as CARTRSEQYF. V usage is TRBV19 and J usage is TRBJ2-7, with D maybe TRBD2 (6 bases). CDR3 size: 10 residues. Germline values: CDR1 LNHDA, CDR2 SQIVND (reference sequence). Trimming shortened V by 9 bases and J by 6 bases, and 9 bases separated the two germline ends. Full variable domain (outside the CDR3, taken from reference TRBV19 and TRBJ2-7): DGGITQSPKYLFRKEGQNVTLSCEQNLNHDAMYWYRQDPGQGLRLIYYSQIVNDFQKGDIAEGYSVSREKKESFPLTVTSAQKNPTAFYLCARTRSEQYFGPGTRLTVT.

The rearrangement joins TRBV20-1 to TRBJ2-1, with 8 bases lining up with TRBD2. Germline values: CDR1 DFQATT, CDR2 SNEGSKA (reference sequence). CDR3 length: 14 amino acids. The J segment lost 6 bases and the V segment lost 4 bases, leaving 8 bases of the junction unmatched. CDR3 residues: CSAITSGGFNEQFF. The CDR3 nucleotides read TGCAGTGCTATCACCAGCGGGGGTTTCAATGAGCAGTTCTTC.

This chain links TRBV7-3 with TRBJ2-1, with 7 nucleotides matching TRBD2. The germline V gene encodes CDR1 SGHTA and CDR2 FQGTGA. V lost 4 bases and J lost 3; bases outside the gene matches: 3. The CDR3 covers 14 residues. Written as DNA, the CDR3 is TGTGCCAGCAGCTCGACGGGAGGCTACAATGAGCAGTTCTTC. Translated: CASSSTGGYNEQFF.

The rearrangement joins TRBV15 to TRBJ1-5; D perhaps matches TRBD1 (5 bases). This CDR3 comprises 15 residues. CDR1 is LNHNV, CDR2 YYDKDF, per germline (reference sequence). V lost 0 bases to trimming and J lost 3 bases, with 9 bases between them. The CDR3 DNA sequence: TGTGCCACCAGCAGAGAAGGGGTTGCCAATCAGCCCCAGCATTTT. Protein: CATSREGVANQPQHF.

The chain carries TRBV12-3 or TRBV12-4 and TRBJ2-7; D is undetermined. This CDR3 is built from 13 residues. The V and J ends lost 6 bases and 3 bases respectively, with 12 bases between them. Written as DNA, the CDR3 is TGTGCCAGCAGGGTTGGGCACCTCTACGAGCAGTACTTC. Amino acid sequence: CASRVGHLYEQYF.

The chain recombines TRBV29-1 with TRBJ2-7; 10 bases match TRBD1. CDR1 is SQVTM and CDR2 is ANQGSEA in the germline V gene. V was clipped by 7 bases and J by 3 bases; unmatched bases: 6. The CDR3 is 13 amino acids. The CDR3 loop is CSALGQGNYEQYF. DNA of the CDR3: TGCAGCGCGTTGGGACAGGGGAACTACGAGCAGTACTTC.

This clonotype has a handful of counts. The V call is TRBV21-1, the J call TRBJ2-1; TRBD2, the table's D call, lacks a check against the DNA. TRBV21-1 is annotated as a pseudogene. CDR3 size: 16 residues. The CDR3 sequence is CASSKLPGLAYAEQFF. The CDR3 region has the DNA TGTGCCAGCAGCAAACTACCGGGACTAGCATACGCTGAGCAGTTCTTC.

This clonotype was seen at least ten times. The chain uses TRBV12-3 or TRBV12-4 and TRBJ2-7; D is unresolved. The germline V and J ends were trimmed by 2 bases and 4 bases, with 9 bases remaining between them. The CDR3 loop spans 13 amino acids. The CDR3 here is CASSLPAQYEQYF. The CDR3 coding sequence is TGTGCCAGCAGTTTACCAGCGCAATACGAGCAGTACTTC.

This clonotype turned up a few times. The chain is built from TRBV20-1 and TRBJ2-2; D uncertain. The ends were cut back, 7 bases at V and 8 bases at J, with 11 bases in the middle. The CDR3 runs to 11 residues. CDR1 DFQATT and CDR2 SNEGSKA come from the germline V gene (reference sequence). DNA for the CDR3: TGCAGTGTCAGAGTGGGGGGGGAGCTGTTTTTT. Amino acid sequence: CSVRVGGELFF.

CDR3 protein: CASSDEGRGGNTQYF. The CDR3 bases are TGTGCCAGCAGTGACGAGGGGCGAGGGGGAAATACGCAGTATTTT. This chain connects TRBV2 to TRBJ2-3; D is perhaps TRBD1 (6 bases). This CDR3 region has 15 residues. Germline lookup yields CDR1 SNHLY and CDR2 FYNNEI. V dropped 3 bases and J dropped 7 bases, with 17 bases sitting between them.

The chain recombines TRBV5-1 with TRBJ2-7; no firm D call. Germline lookup yields CDR1 SGHRS and CDR2 YFSETQ. V lost 0 bases to trimming and J lost 7 bases, with 26 bases between them. The CDR3 has 18 amino acids. CDR3 nucleotides: TGCGCCAGCAGCTTGGTAAGTGTGGAGCCCCCGAGGAAAGTAGAGCAGTACTTC. Translating gives CASSLVSVEPPRKVEQYF.

The rearrangement links TRBV29-1 to TRBJ1-1; D remains unclear. Trimming removed 5 bases from V and 1 base from J, with 8 bases in between. The CDR3 length is 12 residues. Looked up from germline, CDR1 is SQVTM and CDR2 is ANQGSEA. The CDR3 coding sequence is TGCAGCGTTTTGACAAGGAACACTGAAGCTTTCTTT. Residues: CSVLTRNTEAFF.

This clonotype has only a few counts. The rearrangement joins TRBV6-1 to TRBJ2-5, with 10 bases matching TRBD2. Trimming took 6 bases from V and 6 from J; bases not matched to a gene: 16. Germline V lookup: CDR1 MNHNS, CDR2 SASEGT. The CDR3 is made up of 17 amino acids. CDR3 loop: CASSRFGTSGNKKTQYF. For the CDR3, the DNA is TGTGCCAGCAGCCGATTCGGTACTAGCGGGAATAAAAAGACCCAGTACTTC.

The chain employs TRBV6-5 and TRBJ1-1; 9 bases align to TRBD1. The CDR3 spans 16 residues. V shed 2 bases and J 6 bases; nucleotides not matched to a gene: 10. CDR1 and CDR2 from the germline V gene are MNHEY and SVGAGI. DNA for the CDR3: TGTGCCAGCAGTTACCTTACAGGGGGCGGCCGGGCTGAAGCTTTCTTT. Translating it yields CASSYLTGGGRAEAFF.

This clonotype was seen a handful of times. This chain links TRBV7-2 with TRBJ2-2, with D unclear. The CDR3 sequence is 13 residues long. CDR1 SGHTA and CDR2 FQGNSA come from the germline V gene. Trimming removed 7 bases at V and 5 bases at J, with 11 bases between. In DNA, the CDR3 is TGTGCCAGCAAGGGAAGAGGAACCGGGGAGCTGTTTTTT. Its translation is CASKGRGTGELFF.

This rearrangement joins TRBV20-1 to TRBJ2-7, with D tentatively TRBD1 or TRBD2 (6 bases each). Between the trimmed V and J ends, which lost 3 bases and 0 bases, there was a span of 15 bases. CDR3 length: 15 amino acids. CDR1 and CDR2 (germline): DFQATT, SNEGSKA (reference sequence). CDR3 in DNA: TGCAGTGCTAGTGTCGGGGGCCCCAGCTCCTACGAGCAGTACTTC. It encodes CSASVGGPSSYEQYF.

This clonotype has more than one count but fewer than ten. This sequence joins TRBV6-2 or TRBV6-3 and TRBJ2-7, with D maybe TRBD1 (5 bases). Germline V gene sequence: CDR1 MNHEY, CDR2 SVGEGT. Trimming shortened V by 3 bases and J by 9 bases, and 12 bases separated the two germline ends. This CDR3 has 12 residues. The CDR3 region is CASSYLGDSQYF. As DNA, the CDR3 is TGTGCCAGCAGTTATTTAGGGGATTCGCAGTACTTC.

The table lists this clonotype with many counts. V and J are TRBV4-3 and TRBJ2-3; no clear D gene. The CDR3 totals 13 residues. Germline assignment: CDR1 LGHNA and CDR2 YSLEER. The germline V and J ends were trimmed by 1 base and 2 bases, with 4 bases remaining between them. CDR3 residues: CASSQGLTDTQYF. The CDR3, as DNA: TGCGCCAGCAGCCAAGGCCTCACAGATACGCAGTATTTT.

This chain joins TRBV7-2 and TRBJ1-5, with D uncertain. The CDR3 loop spans 14 amino acids. V lost 2 bases, J lost 6 bases, and 11 bases lay in between. The V gene's germline CDR1 is SGHTA and CDR2 FQGNSA. CDR3 protein: CASSLSTGPQPQHF. DNA of the CDR3: TGTGCCAGCAGCTTATCCACGGGCCCTCAGCCCCAGCATTTT.

The chain is built from TRBV12-3 or TRBV12-4 and TRBJ2-2, with a tentative D call TRBD1 (6 bases). Trimming stripped 3 bases from V and 4 bases from J, with 15 bases between. CDR3 size: 16 residues. In DNA, the CDR3 is TGTGCCAGCAGTTTGAGGCAGGGGCTACTCACCGGGGAGCTGTTTTTT. Protein sequence: CASSLRQGLLTGELFF.

This clonotype was detected only a few times. The gene calls are TRBV12-3 or TRBV12-4 and TRBJ2-7, with a possible D match to TRBD1 (5 bases). The germline V and J ends were trimmed by 6 bases and 3 bases, with 9 bases remaining between them. The CDR3 sequence is 12 residues long. The CDR3 region is CASRSQGYEQYF. The CDR3 coding sequence is TGTGCCAGCAGGTCCCAGGGCTACGAGCAGTACTTC.

The sample holds many counts of this clonotype. The chain couples TRBV5-1 to TRBJ2-7; D is unclear. V was trimmed by 4 bases and J by 0 bases, leaving 8 bases between them. Germline loops: CDR1 SGHRS, CDR2 YFSETQ. CDR3 length: 13 amino acids. CDR3 region: CASSDKSSYEQYF. The CDR3 DNA reads as TGCGCCAGCAGCGATAAGAGCTCCTACGAGCAGTACTTC. Full variable domain (outside the CDR3, taken from reference TRBV5-1 and TRBJ2-7): KAGVTQTPRYLIKTRGQQVTLSCSPISGHRSVSWYQQTPGQGLQFLFEYFSETQRNKGNFPGRFSGRQFSNSRSEMNVSTLELGDSALYLCASSDKSSYEQYFGPGTRLTVT.